These 11 T cell receptor beta chains were sequenced from one sample in a study of cytomegalovirus exposure and HLA in healthy donors. The study ran its PCR with 60 Vbeta and 13 Jbeta primers. TCRdb's table, derived via immunoSEQ multiplex PCR, lists solely in-frame clones and lacks some. In all, the sample yields 120,000 to 150,000 clones. Sequences were obtained from PBMCs. All receptors derive from a woman younger than 35 in good health and CMV-seronegative.

The V call is TRBV11-3, the J call TRBJ2-4; 8 bases fit TRBD1. Germline V gene lookup returns CDR1 SGHNT and CDR2 YENEEA. V was clipped by 5 bases and J by 0 bases; unmatched bases: 6. The CDR3 has 16 amino acids. The CDR3 DNA sequence: TGTGCCAGCAGCCAACAGGGGGAGATAGCCAAAAACATTCAGTACTTC. It codes for CASSQQGEIAKNIQYF. The full variable domain, its missing parts supplied by reference TRBV11-3 and TRBJ2-4, is EAGVVQSPRYKIIEKKQPVAFWCNPISGHNTLYWYLQNLGQGPELLIRYENEEAVDDSQLPKDRFSAERLKGVDSTLKIQPAELGDSAVYLCASSQQGEIAKNIQYFGAGTRLSVL.

The rearrangement joins TRBV6-5 to TRBJ1-1, with D uncertain. Germline assignment: CDR1 MNHEY and CDR2 SVGAGI. Trimming took 0 bases from V and 5 from J, leaving 10 bases between them. This CDR3 comprises 14 residues. The CDR3 loop is CASSYSIVETEAFF. The CDR3 DNA is TGTGCCAGCAGTTACTCGATAGTGGAGACTGAAGCTTTCTTT.

This rearrangement joins TRBV4-3 to TRBJ2-6; 9 positions match TRBD2. CDR1 and CDR2 (germline): LGHNA, YSLEER. The CDR3 contains 20 residues. J was trimmed by 0 bases and V by 2 bases; bases with no gene match: 11. As DNA, the CDR3 is TGCGCCAGCAGCCAAAGGGGGGGACTAGCTCGCAGCTCTGGGGCCAACGTCCTGACTTTC. It yields the protein CASSQRGGLARSSGANVLTF.

As DNA, the CDR3 is TGTGCCAGCAGTGAATACGGGACAGGGCCCGAGCAGTACTTC. Translation: CASSEYGTGPEQYF. J is TRBJ2-5 and V is TRBV6-1, with TRBD1 identical over 9 bases. The end of the DNA aligns better with TRBJ2-7, so the J call may be wrong. The germline gives CDR1 MNHNS, CDR2 SASEGT. CDR3 length: 14 amino acids.

CDR3 protein: CASSLGLGGGETQYF. The CDR3 coding sequence is TGTGCCAGCAGCTTAGGCCTCGGGGGAGGGGAGACCCAGTACTTC. The chain links TRBV13 to TRBJ2-5; 7 bases fit TRBD2. V was clipped by 0 bases and J by 5 bases; unmatched bases: 6. The CDR3 sequence is 15 residues long. Germline-derived CDR1 and CDR2 are PRHDT and FYEKMQ (reference sequence).

V is TRBV6-1 and J is TRBJ1-6; TRBD1 matches 7 bases. V was clipped by 5 bases and J by 16 bases; unmatched bases: 17. The germline CDR1 and CDR2 sequences are MNHNS and SASEGT. CDR3 size: 15 residues. Here the CDR3 reads CASSIRTGRSSELHF. CDR3 nucleotide sequence: TGTGCCAGCAGTATACGGACAGGTCGATCATCGGAACTCCACTTT.

The chain employs TRBV5-4 and TRBJ2-5; possible D gene TRBD2, 6 bases. The closer fit of TRBJ2-7 to the DNA end suggests the J call may be wrong. Germline values: CDR1 SGHNT, CDR2 YYREEE (reference sequence). The CDR3 loop spans 15 amino acids. CDR3 nucleotide sequence: TGTGCCAGCAGCTTGGGTCTGGGGGGATCTTACGAGCAGTACTTC. Its protein is CASSLGLGGSYEQYF.

This chain uses TRBV18 with TRBJ1-1; no clear D. V was shortened by 3 bases and J by 3 bases, with 14 bases between the two germline ends. The length of the CDR3 is 15 residues. Germline V gives CDR1 KGHSH, CDR2 LQKENI. CDR3 coding DNA: TGTGCCAGCTCACCCGCGTGGGAGGGTGACACTGAAGCTTTCTTT. Its translation: CASSPAWEGDTEAFF.

J is TRBJ2-2 and V is TRBV5-1; 11 bases line up with TRBD2. The germline CDR1 and CDR2 sequences are SGHRS and YFSETQ. V trimming: 3 bases; J trimming: 6 bases; junction bases outside the gene matches: 10. The CDR3 spans 17 residues. As DNA, the CDR3 is TGCGCCAGCAGCTCAAATATAGCGGGAGGGACTGCCGGGGAGCTGTTTTTT. Encoded protein: CASSSNIAGGTAGELFF.

The chain couples TRBV19 to TRBJ1-1; D not certain. V was trimmed by 5 bases and J by 1 base, leaving 8 bases between them. Germline values: CDR1 LNHDA, CDR2 SQIVND (reference sequence). The CDR3 extends over 13 amino acids. The CDR3, as DNA: TGTGCCAGTAGTGTGACATCGAACACTGAAGCTTTCTTT. It is translated as CASSVTSNTEAFF.

The V call is TRBV16, the J call TRBJ2-7, with D possibly TRBD1 on 6 matching bases. The CDR3 spans 14 residues. Deletions cut 0 bases from V and 6 bases from J, with 12 bases between. CDR1 and CDR2 from the germline V gene are KGHSY and FQNENV. The CDR3 DNA sequence: TGTGCCAGCAGCCAATCCCGGGCAGGGGTCGAGCAGTACTTC. This encodes CASSQSRAGVEQYF.